This T cell receptor beta chain appears in the sequencing data of a study of blood T cell repertoires in COVID-19. Overall study context: Samples came from the United States, Italy and Spain, spanning acute and convalescent COVID-19. PBMCs, B-cell-depleted T cells, or T cells were the source of the cDNA or gDNA that made up the material.

V was pared by 1 base and J by 1 base, with 10 bases of the junction left unmatched. CDR1 and CDR2 (germline): MDHEN, SYDVKM. This CDR3 is 18 amino acids long. In the source study's methods: Estimated nucleated cell counts came from reference gene primer amplification. Sequencing was performed with immunoSEQ multiplex PCR; in TCRdb, only in-frame clones are kept and a portion is missing. The D gene and trimming were derived from the DNA, and the V and J assignments and clone size from that table. The sample holds roughly 230,000 clones; almost 90% are singletons and the top ten take 2.1%. This clone is a singleton in its sample.

Material for sequencing was peripheral blood. The receptor was isolated from a woman aged 55-75 years with COVID-19, enrolled during active disease. The gene calls are TRBV28 and TRBJ1-3; 7 bases are shared with TRBD1. Written as DNA, the CDR3 is TGTGCCAGCAGTTTATCGTTCGGGACAGCCAATTCTGGAAACACCATATATTTT. The encoded protein is CASSLSFGTANSGNTIYF.